The present T cell receptor (beta chain) was sequenced within a study of cytotoxic CD8 clonotypes in ibrutinib-treated CLL. Findings of the study overall: Clonality grew at ibrutinib response; at progression, it decreased back toward baseline. Baseline-level clonality went beyond age-matched healthy donors and moved in step with circulating CD8+ T-cell counts.

Libraries were prepared by immunoSEQ multiplex PCR; TCRdb keeps only in-frame clonotypes and omits some of them. This table has tens of thousands of clones, less than 70% appearing once. To note about this clone: What it recognizes is unknown.

CDR3 length equals 15 residues. CDR1 is SGHNT, CDR2 YYREEE, per germline (reference sequence). V shed 4 bases, J shed 2 bases, and the junction held 3 bases outside the gene matches. V and J are TRBV5-4 and TRBJ2-7; 13 bases fit TRBD2. This receptor was taken from a human donor with chronic lymphocytic leukemia. Material: PBMCs, obtained after 12 months of ibrutinib treatment. CDR3 in DNA: TGTGCCAGCAGCCCCGGACTAGCGGGGGCCTACGAGCAGTACTTC. Translation: CASSPGLAGAYEQYF.